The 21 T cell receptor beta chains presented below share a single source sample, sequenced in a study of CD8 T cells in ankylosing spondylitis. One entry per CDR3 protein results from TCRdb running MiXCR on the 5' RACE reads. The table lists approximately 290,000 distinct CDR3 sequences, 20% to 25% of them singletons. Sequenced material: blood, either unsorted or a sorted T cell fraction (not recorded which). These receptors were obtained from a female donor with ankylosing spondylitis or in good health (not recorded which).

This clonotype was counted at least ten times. The CDR3 DNA follows: TGCAGCGTTGGACGCGGGGGGAACACCGGGGAGCTGTTTTTT. It specifies CSVGRGGNTGELFF. This chain connects TRBV29-1 to TRBJ2-2; 7 positions agree with TRBD2. Trimming removed 4 bases from V and 1 base from J; junction bases left unmatched: 3. Germline CDR1 and CDR2: SQVTM and ANQGSEA. The CDR3 runs 14 residues.

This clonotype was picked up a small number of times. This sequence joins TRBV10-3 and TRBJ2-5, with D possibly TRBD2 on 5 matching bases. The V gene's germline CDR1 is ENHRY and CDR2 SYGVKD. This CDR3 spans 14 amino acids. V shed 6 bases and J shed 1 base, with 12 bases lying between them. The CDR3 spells CAIRPGEGQETQYF. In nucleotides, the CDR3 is TGTGCCATCAGACCCGGCGAGGGCCAAGAGACCCAGTACTTC.

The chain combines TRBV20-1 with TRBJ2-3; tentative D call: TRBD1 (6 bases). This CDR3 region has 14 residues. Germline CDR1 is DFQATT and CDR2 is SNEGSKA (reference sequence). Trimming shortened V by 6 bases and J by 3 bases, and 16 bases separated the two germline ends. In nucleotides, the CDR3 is TGCAGTGCGGAAACAGGGAGTGGGACAGATACGCAGTATTTT. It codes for CSAETGSGTDTQYF.

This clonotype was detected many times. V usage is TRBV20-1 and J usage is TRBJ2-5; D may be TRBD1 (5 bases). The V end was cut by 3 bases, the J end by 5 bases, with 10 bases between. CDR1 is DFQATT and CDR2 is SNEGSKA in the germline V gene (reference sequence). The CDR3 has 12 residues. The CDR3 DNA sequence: TGCAGTGCTAGGCAGGGTTTCGAGACCCAGTACTTC. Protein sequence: CSARQGFETQYF.

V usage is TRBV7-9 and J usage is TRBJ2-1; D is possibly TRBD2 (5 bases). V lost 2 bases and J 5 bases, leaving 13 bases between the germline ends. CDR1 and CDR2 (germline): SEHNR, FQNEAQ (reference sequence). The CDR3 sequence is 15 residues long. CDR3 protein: CASSLRAAGDNEQFF. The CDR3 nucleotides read TGTGCCAGCAGCTTAAGGGCCGCCGGGGACAATGAGCAGTTCTTC.

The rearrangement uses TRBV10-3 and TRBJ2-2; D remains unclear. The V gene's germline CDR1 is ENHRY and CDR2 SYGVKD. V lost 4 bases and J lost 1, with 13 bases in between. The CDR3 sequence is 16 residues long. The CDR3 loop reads CAISANFRQNTGELFF. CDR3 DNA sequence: TGTGCCATCAGTGCGAATTTTCGACAGAACACCGGGGAGCTGTTTTTT.

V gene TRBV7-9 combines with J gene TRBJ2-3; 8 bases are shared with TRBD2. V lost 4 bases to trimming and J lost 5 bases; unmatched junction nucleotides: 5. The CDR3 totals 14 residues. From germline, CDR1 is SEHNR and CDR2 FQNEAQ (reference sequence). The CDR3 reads CASSSGLDRDTQYF. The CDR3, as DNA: TGTGCCAGCAGCTCGGGACTAGATAGAGATACGCAGTATTTT. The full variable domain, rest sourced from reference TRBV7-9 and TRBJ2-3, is DTGVSQNPRHKITKRGQNVTFRCDPISEHNRLYWYRQTLGQGPEFLTYFQNEAQLEKSRLLSDRFSAERPKGSFSTLEIQRTEQGDSAMYLCASSSGLDRDTQYFGPGTRLTVL.

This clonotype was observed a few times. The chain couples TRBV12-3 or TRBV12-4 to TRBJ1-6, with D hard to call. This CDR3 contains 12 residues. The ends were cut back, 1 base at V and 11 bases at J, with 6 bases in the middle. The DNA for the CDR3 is TGTGCCAGCAGTTTAGAACGGACACCCCTCCACTTT. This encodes CASSLERTPLHF.

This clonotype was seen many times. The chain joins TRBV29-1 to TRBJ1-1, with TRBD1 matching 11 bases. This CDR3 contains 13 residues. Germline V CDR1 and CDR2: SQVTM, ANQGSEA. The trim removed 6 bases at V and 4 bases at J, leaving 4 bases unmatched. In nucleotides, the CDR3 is TGCAGCGTACGAGGGACAGGGGGCACTGAAGCTTTCTTT. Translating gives CSVRGTGGTEAFF.

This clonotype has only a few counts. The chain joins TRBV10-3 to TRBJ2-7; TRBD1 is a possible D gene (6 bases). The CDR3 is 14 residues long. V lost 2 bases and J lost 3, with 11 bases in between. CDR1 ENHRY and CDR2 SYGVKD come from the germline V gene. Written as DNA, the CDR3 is TGTGCCATCAGTGAGGGGGACACCTACTACGAGCAGTACTTC. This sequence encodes CAISEGDTYYEQYF.

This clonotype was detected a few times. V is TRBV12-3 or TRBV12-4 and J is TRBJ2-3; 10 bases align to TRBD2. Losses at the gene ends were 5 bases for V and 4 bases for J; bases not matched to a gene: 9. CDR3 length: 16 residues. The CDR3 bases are TGTGCCAGCAGTACCCGCAGCGGGAGGGGCGCAGATACGCAGTATTTT. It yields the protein CASSTRSGRGADTQYF.

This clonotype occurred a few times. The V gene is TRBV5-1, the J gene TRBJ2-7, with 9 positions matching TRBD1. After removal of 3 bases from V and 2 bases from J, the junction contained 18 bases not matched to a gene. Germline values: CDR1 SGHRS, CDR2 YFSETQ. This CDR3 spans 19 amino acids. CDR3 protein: CASSSRIFIGGQGTYEQYF. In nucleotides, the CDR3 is TGCGCCAGCAGCTCCCGCATATTTATAGGGGGACAGGGCACCTACGAGCAGTACTTC.

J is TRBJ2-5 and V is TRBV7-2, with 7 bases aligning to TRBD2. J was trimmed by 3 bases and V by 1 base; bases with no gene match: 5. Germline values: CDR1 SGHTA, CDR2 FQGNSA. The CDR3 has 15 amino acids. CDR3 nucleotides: TGTGCCAGCAGCTTAGGGCGAGCGGGGAAAGAGACCCAGTACTTC. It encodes CASSLGRAGKETQYF.

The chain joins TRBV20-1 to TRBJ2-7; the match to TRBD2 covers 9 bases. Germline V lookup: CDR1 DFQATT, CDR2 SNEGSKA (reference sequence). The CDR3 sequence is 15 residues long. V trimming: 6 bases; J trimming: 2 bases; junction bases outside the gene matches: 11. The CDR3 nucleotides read TGCAGTGCCCCGACTAGGGGCGGGAGGGCCTACGAGCAGTACTTC. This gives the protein CSAPTRGGRAYEQYF.

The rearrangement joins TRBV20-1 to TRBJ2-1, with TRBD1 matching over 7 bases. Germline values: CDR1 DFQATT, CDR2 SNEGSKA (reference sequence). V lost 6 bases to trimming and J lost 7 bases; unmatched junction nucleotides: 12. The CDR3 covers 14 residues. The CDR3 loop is CSASTGAFLNEQFF. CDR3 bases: TGCAGTGCCAGCACAGGGGCATTCCTTAATGAGCAGTTCTTC.

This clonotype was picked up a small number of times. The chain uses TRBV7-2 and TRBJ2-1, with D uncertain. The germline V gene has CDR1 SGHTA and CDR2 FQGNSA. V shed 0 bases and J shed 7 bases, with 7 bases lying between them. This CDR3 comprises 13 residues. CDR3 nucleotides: TGTGCCAGCAGCTTAGCGGCCGAAAATGAGCAGTTCTTC. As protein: CASSLAAENEQFF.

CDR3 sequence: CASSPRLRGTMNTEAFF. CDR3 nucleotides: TGTGCCAGCAGTCCACGGCTCAGGGGTACGATGAACACTGAAGCTTTCTTT. This chain connects TRBV6-2 or TRBV6-3 to TRBJ1-1; TRBD1 is a possible D gene (6 bases). Germline CDR1 MNHEY, CDR2 SVGEGT. V was clipped by 5 bases and J by 0 bases, with 19 bases between them. The CDR3 consists of 17 residues.

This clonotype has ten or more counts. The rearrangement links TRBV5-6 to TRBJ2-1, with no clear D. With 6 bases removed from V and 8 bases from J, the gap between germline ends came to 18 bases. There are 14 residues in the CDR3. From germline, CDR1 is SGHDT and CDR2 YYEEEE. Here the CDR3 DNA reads TGTGCCAGCATACCGCGAGTGGGGAATCATGAGCAGTTCTTC. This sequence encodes CASIPRVGNHEQFF.

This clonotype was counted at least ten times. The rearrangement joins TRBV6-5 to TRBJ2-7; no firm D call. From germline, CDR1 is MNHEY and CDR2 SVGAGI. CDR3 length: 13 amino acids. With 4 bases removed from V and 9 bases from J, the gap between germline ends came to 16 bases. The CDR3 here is CASSSTRRTGQYF. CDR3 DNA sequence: TGTGCCAGCAGTTCCACCCGCCGAACTGGGCAGTACTTC.

The CDR3 region is CASSLLGGTREKLFF. CDR3 coding DNA: TGTGCCAGCAGCCTCTTGGGGGGAACTCGTGAAAAACTGTTTTTT. The chain links TRBV11-2 to TRBJ1-4, with D perhaps TRBD1 (5 bases). Germline loops: CDR1 SGHAT, CDR2 FQNNGV. CDR3 size: 15 residues. V was shortened by 5 bases and J by 7 bases, with 17 bases between the two germline ends.

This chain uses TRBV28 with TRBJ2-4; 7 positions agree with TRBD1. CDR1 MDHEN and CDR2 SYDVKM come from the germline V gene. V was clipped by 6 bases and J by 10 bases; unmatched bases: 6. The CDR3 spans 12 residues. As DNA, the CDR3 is TGTGCCAGCAGCCCGGGACAGTATATTCAGTACTTC. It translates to CASSPGQYIQYF.